Presented here are 20 T cell receptor beta chains from one specimen sequenced in a study of CD8 T cells in Susac syndrome. The authors reverse transcribed about 0.5 to 1 ug RNA with random hexamers. TCRdb recomputed calls from the immunoSEQ multiplex PCR reads with MiXCR, one row per CDR3 protein. The sample consists of more than 70,000 distinct CDR3 sequences, less than 95% of them appearing once. The sequenced material came from CD8+ T cells from PBMCs. These receptors came from a human donor with Susac syndrome.

This chain joins TRBV7-6 and TRBJ1-5; D perhaps matches TRBD1 (6 bases). CDR1 is SGHVS, CDR2 FNYEAQ, per germline. V dropped 5 bases and J dropped 2 bases, with 10 bases sitting between them. The CDR3 spans 14 residues. The CDR3 DNA reads as TGTGCCAGCAGCGCAGGGGCCGGCAATCAGCCCCAGCATTTT. This codes for CASSAGAGNQPQHF.

The chain uses TRBV12-3 or TRBV12-4 and TRBJ1-2; 8 bases agree with TRBD1. The J segment lost 4 bases and the V segment lost 5 bases, leaving 12 bases of the junction unmatched. The CDR3 contains 16 residues. The CDR3: CASSPRATGDVYGYTF. The CDR3 DNA follows: TGTGCCAGCAGTCCGAGGGCGACAGGGGATGTCTATGGCTACACCTTC.

The rearrangement uses TRBV24-1 and TRBJ2-2, with TRBD2 matching over 7 bases. CDR1 KGHDR and CDR2 SFDVKD come from the germline V gene. Unmatched junction bases numbered 9, after V lost 2 bases and J lost 7 bases. The CDR3 sequence is 16 residues long. CDR3 nucleotides: TGTGCCACCAGTGATTATCGTGGGAAGCGGGACGGGGAGCTGTTTTTT. Protein product: CATSDYRGKRDGELFF.

The J gene is TRBJ1-1, the V gene TRBV19; tentative D call: TRBD1 (5 bases). Germline values: CDR1 LNHDA, CDR2 SQIVND (reference sequence). The CDR3 runs 14 residues. The germline V and J ends were trimmed by 6 bases and 6 bases, with 17 bases remaining between them. DNA for the CDR3: TGTGCCAGTAGACCCCCCCAGGGTCCCCCTGAAGCTTTCTTT. Translated, it gives CASRPPQGPPEAFF. The variable domain in full, completed from reference TRBV19 and TRBJ1-1, reads DGGITQSPKYLFRKEGQNVTLSCEQNLNHDAMYWYRQDPGQGLRLIYYSQIVNDFQKGDIAEGYSVSREKKESFPLTVTSAQKNPTAFYLCASRPPQGPPEAFFGQGTRLTVV.

V and J are TRBV28 and TRBJ1-1, with a weak D call TRBD1 (5 bases). CDR3 length equals 14 residues. Trimming cost V 5 bases and J 5 bases, with 15 bases left between them. Germline V gene data show CDR1 as MDHEN and CDR2 as SYDVKM. The CDR3 here is CASSPRGLGTEAFF. CDR3 in DNA: TGTGCCAGCAGTCCTCGGGGGTTGGGGACTGAAGCTTTCTTT.

The chain links TRBV21-1 to TRBJ1-5. TRBV21-1 is a known pseudogene. The CDR3 totals 13 residues. CDR3 DNA sequence: TGTGCCAGCAGCGGGGTAGGCAATCAGCCCCAGCATTTT. It translates to CASSGVGNQPQHF.

The V gene is TRBV2, the J gene TRBJ2-1; no firm D call. Between the trimmed V and J ends, which lost 6 bases and 7 bases, there was a span of 1 base. Germline CDR1 SNHLY, CDR2 FYNNEI. CDR3 size: 9 residues. The CDR3 here is CASRNEQFF. The CDR3 DNA reads TGTGCCAGCAGGAATGAGCAGTTCTTC.

This chain connects TRBV30 to TRBJ1-6; D is ambiguous. Trimming took 7 bases from V and 5 from J, leaving 0 bases between them. Germline values: CDR1 GTSNPN, CDR2 SVGIG (reference sequence). This CDR3 has 9 amino acids. The CDR3 DNA reads as TGTGCCTATAATTCACCCCTCCACTTT. This gives the protein CAYNSPLHF.

The rearrangement uses TRBV6-2 or TRBV6-3 and TRBJ2-5; tentatively, D is TRBD1 or TRBD2 (6 bases each). CDR1 and CDR2 (germline): MNHEY, SVGEGT. CDR3 length: 17 residues. V lost 0 bases and J 5 bases, leaving 19 bases between the germline ends. The CDR3 DNA reads TGTGCCAGCAGTTACTCGACGTCGGGGGCTGTGGTGGAGACCCAGTACTTC. Protein product: CASSYSTSGAVVETQYF.

This chain links TRBV2 with TRBJ2-7, with TRBD2 identical over 9 bases. Germline V lookup: CDR1 SNHLY, CDR2 FYNNEI. The CDR3 covers 16 residues. V lost 0 bases and J lost 4; bases outside the gene matches: 7. The CDR3 DNA reads TGTGCCAGCAGTGAAGCGTCCGCGGGGGGGCTATACGAGCAGTACTTC. This sequence encodes CASSEASAGGLYEQYF.

V usage is TRBV27 and J usage is TRBJ1-2; TRBD1 might be the D (5 bases). This CDR3 is built from 15 residues. CDR1 is MNHEY, CDR2 SMNVEV, per germline (reference sequence). V lost 4 bases to trimming and J lost 3 bases, with 15 bases between them. The CDR3 nucleotides are TGTGCCAGCAGTTCTTGGGCGGGGGAAGACTATGGCTACACCTTC. Amino acid sequence: CASSSWAGEDYGYTF.

The V call is TRBV6-6, the J call TRBJ2-7; 8 bases align to TRBD1. Per germline, CDR1 MNHNY and CDR2 SVGAGI (reference sequence). The CDR3 consists of 13 residues. Trimming removed 6 bases from V and 5 bases from J; junction bases left unmatched: 6. The CDR3 reads CASSQDRVHEQYF. As DNA, the CDR3 is TGTGCCAGCAGCCAGGACAGGGTCCACGAGCAGTACTTC.

The chain joins TRBV4-3 to TRBJ1-2; 10 positions match TRBD1. After removal of 3 bases from V and 6 bases from J, the junction contained 4 bases not matched to a gene. Germline V gives CDR1 LGHNA, CDR2 YSLEER. The CDR3 loop spans 14 amino acids. CDR3 DNA: TGCGCCAGCAGCCATCTGGGACAGGGGAATGGCTACACCTTC. This translates into CASSHLGQGNGYTF.

This clonotype was seen a few times. The chain carries TRBV13 and TRBJ2-5; 7 positions match TRBD2. With 3 bases clipped from V and 4 bases from J, the junction kept 2 bases outside the gene matches. This CDR3 has 13 amino acids. From germline, CDR1 is PRHDT and CDR2 FYEKMQ (reference sequence). Written as DNA, the CDR3 is TGTGCCAGCAGCTTCGGGGAGGGAGAGACCCAGTACTTC. Translation: CASSFGEGETQYF.

The V and J genes are TRBV5-4 and TRBJ2-7, with unresolved D. The CDR3 has 13 residues. V was shortened by 4 bases and J by 0 bases, with 8 bases between the two germline ends. CDR1 is SGHNT, CDR2 YYREEE, per germline (reference sequence). The CDR3, as DNA: TGTGCCAGCAGCCTGTTCAGCTCCTACGAGCAGTACTTC. Its translation: CASSLFSSYEQYF.

The J gene is TRBJ2-3, the V gene TRBV25-1; D perhaps matches TRBD2 (7 bases). From germline, CDR1 is MGHDK and CDR2 SYGVNS. Between the trimmed V and J ends, which lost 5 bases and 5 bases, there was a span of 17 bases. The CDR3 has 15 residues. CDR3 protein: CASSRVGGGRDTQYF. The CDR3 coding sequence is TGTGCCAGCAGTCGAGTTGGGGGGGGCCGAGATACGCAGTATTTT.

The J gene is TRBJ1-2, the V gene TRBV30, with D possibly matching TRBD1 (6 bases). Trimming took off 0 bases at V and 6 bases at J, with 11 bases between the two ends. The germline gives CDR1 GTSNPN, CDR2 SVGIG (reference sequence). The CDR3 spans 13 residues. CDR3 region: CAWSVSGADGYTF. DNA of the CDR3: TGTGCCTGGAGTGTATCGGGGGCGGATGGCTACACCTTC.

The genes are TRBV9 and TRBJ1-2, with D unclear. From germline, CDR1 is SGDLS and CDR2 YYNGEE. The CDR3 runs to 13 residues. Trimming shortened V by 7 bases and J by 7 bases, and 17 bases separated the two germline ends. The CDR3 reads CASGYSPSSGYTF. The CDR3 DNA is TGTGCCAGCGGATACAGCCCTAGTAGTGGCTACACCTTC.

This chain links TRBV5-8 with TRBJ2-5; TRBD1 might be the D (6 bases). Looked up from germline, CDR1 is SGHTS and CDR2 is YDEGEE. Trimming removed 6 bases from V and 2 bases from J, with 17 bases in between. The CDR3 is 15 amino acids. In nucleotides, the CDR3 is TGTGCCAGCACCGGCGGACAGAGGGGACAAGAGACCCAGTACTTC. This codes for CASTGGQRGQETQYF. Looking up the rest from reference TRBV5-8 and TRBJ2-5 gives the full variable domain: EAGVTQSPTHLIKTRGQQATLRCSPISGHTSVYWYQQALGLGLQFLLWYDEGEERNRGNFPPRFSGRQFPNYSSELNVNALELEDSALYLCASTGGQRGQETQYFGPGTRLLVL.

The chain carries TRBV12-3 or TRBV12-4 and TRBJ2-5; D uncertain. The CDR3 runs 11 residues. Trimming removed 6 bases from V and 5 bases from J, with 7 bases in between. The CDR3 region is CASSLHETQYF. Here the CDR3 DNA reads TGTGCCAGCAGCCTACATGAGACCCAGTACTTC.